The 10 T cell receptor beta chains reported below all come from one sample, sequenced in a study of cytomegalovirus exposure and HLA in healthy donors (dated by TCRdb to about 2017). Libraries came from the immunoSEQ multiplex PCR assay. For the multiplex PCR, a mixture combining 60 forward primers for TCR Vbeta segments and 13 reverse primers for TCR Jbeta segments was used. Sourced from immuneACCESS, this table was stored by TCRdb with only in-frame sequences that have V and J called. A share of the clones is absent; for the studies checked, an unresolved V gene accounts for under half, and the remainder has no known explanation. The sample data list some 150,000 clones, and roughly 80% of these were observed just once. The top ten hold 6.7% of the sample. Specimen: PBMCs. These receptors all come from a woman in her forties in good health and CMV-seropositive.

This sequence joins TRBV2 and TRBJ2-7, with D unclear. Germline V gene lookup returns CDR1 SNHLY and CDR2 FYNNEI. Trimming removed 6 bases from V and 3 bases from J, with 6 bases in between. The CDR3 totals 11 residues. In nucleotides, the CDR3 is TGTGCCAGCAGGCTAGTCTACGAGCAGTACTTC. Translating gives CASRLVYEQYF.

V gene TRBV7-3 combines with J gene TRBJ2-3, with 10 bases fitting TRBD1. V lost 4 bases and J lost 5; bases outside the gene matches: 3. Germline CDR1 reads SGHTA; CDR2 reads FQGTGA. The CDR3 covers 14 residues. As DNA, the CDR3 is TGTGCCAGCAGCTCCGGGACAGGGGAAGATACGCAGTATTTT. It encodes CASSSGTGEDTQYF.

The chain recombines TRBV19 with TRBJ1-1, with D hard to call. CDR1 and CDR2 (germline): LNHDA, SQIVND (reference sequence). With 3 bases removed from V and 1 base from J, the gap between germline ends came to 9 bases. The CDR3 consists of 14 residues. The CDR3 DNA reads TGTGCCAGTAGTATCGGGGTAGGGAACACTGAAGCTTTCTTT. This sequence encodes CASSIGVGNTEAFF. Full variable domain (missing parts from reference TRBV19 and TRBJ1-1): DGGITQSPKYLFRKEGQNVTLSCEQNLNHDAMYWYRQDPGQGLRLIYYSQIVNDFQKGDIAEGYSVSREKKESFPLTVTSAQKNPTAFYLCASSIGVGNTEAFFGQGTRLTVV.

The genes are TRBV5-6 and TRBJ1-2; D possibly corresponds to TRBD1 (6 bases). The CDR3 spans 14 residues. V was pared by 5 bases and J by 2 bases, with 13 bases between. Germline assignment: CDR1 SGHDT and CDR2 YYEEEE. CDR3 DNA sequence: TGTGCCAGCAGGGTACAGGGACCGAACTATGGCTACACCTTC. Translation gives CASRVQGPNYGYTF.

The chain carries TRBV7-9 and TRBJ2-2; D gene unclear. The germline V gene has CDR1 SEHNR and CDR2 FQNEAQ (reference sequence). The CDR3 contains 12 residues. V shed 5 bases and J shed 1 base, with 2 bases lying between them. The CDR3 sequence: CASSLNTGELFF. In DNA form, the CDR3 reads TGTGCCAGCAGCCTGAACACCGGGGAGCTGTTTTTT.

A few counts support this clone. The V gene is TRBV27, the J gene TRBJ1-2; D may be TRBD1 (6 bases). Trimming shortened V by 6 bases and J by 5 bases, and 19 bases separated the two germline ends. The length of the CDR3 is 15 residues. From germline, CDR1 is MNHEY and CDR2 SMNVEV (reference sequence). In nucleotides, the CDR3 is TGTGCCAGCAGGCCGGGACAAAGCGGTTCTTATGGCTACACCTTC. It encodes CASRPGQSGSYGYTF.

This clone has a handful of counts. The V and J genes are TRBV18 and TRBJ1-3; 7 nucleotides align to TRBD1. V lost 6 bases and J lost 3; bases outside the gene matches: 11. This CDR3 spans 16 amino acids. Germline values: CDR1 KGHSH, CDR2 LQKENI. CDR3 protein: CASSKGQPESGNTIYF. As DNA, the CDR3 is TGTGCCAGCTCGAAGGGACAGCCCGAGAGTGGAAACACCATATATTTT.

CDR3 sequence reads: CASSGEYNEQFF. CDR3 DNA sequence: TGTGCCAGCAGTGGAGAGTACAATGAGCAGTTCTTC. The rearrangement links TRBV2 to TRBJ2-1, with D unresolved. The CDR3 spans 12 residues. The V gene's germline CDR1 is SNHLY and CDR2 FYNNEI. Trimming cost V 4 bases and J 4 bases, with 5 bases left between them.

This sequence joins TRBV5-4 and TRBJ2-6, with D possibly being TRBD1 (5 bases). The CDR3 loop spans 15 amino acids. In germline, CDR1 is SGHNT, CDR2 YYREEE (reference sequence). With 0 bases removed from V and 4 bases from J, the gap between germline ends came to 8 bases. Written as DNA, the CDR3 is TGTGCCAGCAGCTTGGGGGGCCTAGGGGCCAACGTCCTGACTTTC. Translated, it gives CASSLGGLGANVLTF. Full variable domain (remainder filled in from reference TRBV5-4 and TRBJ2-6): ETGVTQSPTHLIKTRGQQVTLRCSSQSGHNTVSWYQQALGQGPQFIFQYYREEENGRGNFPPRFSGLQFPNYSSELNVNALELDDSALYLCASSLGGLGANVLTFGAGSRLTVL.

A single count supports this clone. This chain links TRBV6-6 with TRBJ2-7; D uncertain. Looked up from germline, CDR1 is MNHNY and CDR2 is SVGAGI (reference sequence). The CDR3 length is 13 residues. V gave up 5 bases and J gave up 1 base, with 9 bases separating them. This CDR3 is CASSAQASYEQYF. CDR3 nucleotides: TGTGCCAGCAGTGCCCAGGCTTCCTACGAGCAGTACTTC.